This T cell receptor beta chain was identified in a study of T cells after yellow fever vaccination. Turning to the study itself: Each low-cell-number fraction was prepared by means of SMART-Seq v4 Ultra Low Input.

The CDR3 is 15 residues long. The ends lost 0 bases at V and 5 bases at J; junction bases unmatched: 6. Germline loops: CDR1 SGDLS, CDR2 YYNGEE. The study made its TCR cDNA through 5'RACE template switching. That step introduced a universal primer site along with UMIs. MiXCR was run by TCRdb on the 5' RACE reads, yielding one entry per CDR3 protein. Of some 100,000 distinct CDR3 sequences in the sample, about 6.8% were seen once. The J gene is TRBJ1-1, the V gene TRBV9, with 8 bases that match TRBD1. This sequence originates from a man aged 18 to 29 who received the YFV17D yellow fever vaccine. The sample in question was CD4+ T cells sorted from PBMCs, obtained more than 40 days after the first yellow fever vaccination. The DNA for the CDR3 is TGTGCCAGCAGCGTAGATGCAGGGGGCGAGACTGAAGCTTTCTTT. Its translation is CASSVDAGGETEAFF.